This T cell receptor (beta chain) emerged from a study of blood T cell repertoires in COVID-19. Study background: Sites across the United States, Italy and Spain contributed samples from acute and convalescent COVID-19. T cells, B-cell-depleted T cells, or PBMCs supplied cDNA or gDNA.

The method was immunoSEQ multiplex PCR; TCRdb's version includes in-frame clones alone and lacks a portion of them. The data contain approximately 230,000 clones, 70% to 90% of them seen just once; the ten biggest clones take up roughly 3%. The CDR3 length is 17 residues. Between the trimmed V and J ends, which lost 5 bases and 8 bases, there was a span of 27 bases. Germline V gene data show CDR1 as LNHNV and CDR2 as YYDKDF (reference sequence). The V and J genes are TRBV15 and TRBJ1-2; D not certain. The sequencing sample was made of peripheral blood. This sequence was found in a man aged 18 to 29 with active or convalescent COVID-19. CDR3 in DNA: TGTGCCACCAGCTCAAGCCTCTTCGGCGTTCAGGATGAAGGCTACACCTTC. This sequence encodes CATSSSLFGVQDEGYTF.